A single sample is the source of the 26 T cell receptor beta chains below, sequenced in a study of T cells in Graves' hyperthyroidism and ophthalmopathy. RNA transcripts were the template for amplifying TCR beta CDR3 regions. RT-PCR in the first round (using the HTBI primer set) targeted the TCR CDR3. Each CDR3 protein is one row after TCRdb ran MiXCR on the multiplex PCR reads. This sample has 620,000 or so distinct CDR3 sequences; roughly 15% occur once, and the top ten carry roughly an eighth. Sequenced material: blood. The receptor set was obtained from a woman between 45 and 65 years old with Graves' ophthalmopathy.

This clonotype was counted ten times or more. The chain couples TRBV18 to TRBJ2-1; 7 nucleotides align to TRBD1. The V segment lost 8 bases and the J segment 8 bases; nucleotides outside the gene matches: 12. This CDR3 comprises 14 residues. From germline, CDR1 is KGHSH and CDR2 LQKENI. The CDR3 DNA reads TGTGCCAGCCGGGGACAGACATCGATCGATGAGCAGTTCTTC. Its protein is CASRGQTSIDEQFF.

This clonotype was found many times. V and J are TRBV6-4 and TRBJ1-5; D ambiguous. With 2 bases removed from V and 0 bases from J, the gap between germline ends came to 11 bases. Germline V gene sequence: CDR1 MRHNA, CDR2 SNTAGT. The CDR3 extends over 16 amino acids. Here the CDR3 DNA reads TGTGCCAGCAGTGACATCTGGCCGATTAGCAATCAGCCCCAGCATTTT. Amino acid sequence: CASSDIWPISNQPQHF.

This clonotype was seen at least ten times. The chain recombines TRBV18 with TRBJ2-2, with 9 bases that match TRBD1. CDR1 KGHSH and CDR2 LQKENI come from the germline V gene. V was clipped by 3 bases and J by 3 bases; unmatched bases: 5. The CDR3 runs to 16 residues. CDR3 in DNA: TGTGCCAGCTCACCGGGACAGGGAGATGACACCGGGGAGCTGTTTTTT. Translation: CASSPGQGDDTGELFF.

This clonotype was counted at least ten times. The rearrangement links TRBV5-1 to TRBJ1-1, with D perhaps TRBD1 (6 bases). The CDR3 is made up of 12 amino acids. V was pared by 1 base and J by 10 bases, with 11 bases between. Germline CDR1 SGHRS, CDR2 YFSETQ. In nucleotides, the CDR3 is TGCGCCAGCAGCTTGACAGGGAGCGGAGCTTTCTTT. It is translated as CASSLTGSGAFF.

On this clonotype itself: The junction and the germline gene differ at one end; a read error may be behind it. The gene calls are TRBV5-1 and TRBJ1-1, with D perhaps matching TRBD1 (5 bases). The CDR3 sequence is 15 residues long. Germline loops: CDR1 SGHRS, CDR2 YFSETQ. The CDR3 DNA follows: TGCGCCAGCAGCTTCTTCTTAGGGGAGAACACTGGAGCTTTCTTT. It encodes CASSFFLGENTGAFF.

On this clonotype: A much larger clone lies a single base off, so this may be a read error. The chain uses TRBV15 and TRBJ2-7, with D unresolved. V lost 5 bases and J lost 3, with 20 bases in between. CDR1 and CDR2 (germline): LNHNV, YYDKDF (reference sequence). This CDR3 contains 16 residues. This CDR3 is CATSPSAGLSLYEQYF. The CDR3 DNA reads TGTGCCACCAGCCCATCGGCAGGCCTTTCTCTCTACGAGCAGTACTTC.

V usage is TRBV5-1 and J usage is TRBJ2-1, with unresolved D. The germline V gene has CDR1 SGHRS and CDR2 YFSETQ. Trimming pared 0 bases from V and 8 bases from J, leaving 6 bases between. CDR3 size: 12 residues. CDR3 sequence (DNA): TGCGCCAGCAGCTTGGCCACGGATGAGCAGTTCTTC. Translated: CASSLATDEQFF.

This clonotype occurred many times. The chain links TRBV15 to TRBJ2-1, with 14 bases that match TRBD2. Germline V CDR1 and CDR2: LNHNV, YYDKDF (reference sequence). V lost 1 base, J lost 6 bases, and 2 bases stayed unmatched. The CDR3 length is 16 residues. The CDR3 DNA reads TGTGCCACCAGCAGAGGACTAGCGGGAGGGAGCAATGAGCAGTTCTTC. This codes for CATSRGLAGGSNEQFF.

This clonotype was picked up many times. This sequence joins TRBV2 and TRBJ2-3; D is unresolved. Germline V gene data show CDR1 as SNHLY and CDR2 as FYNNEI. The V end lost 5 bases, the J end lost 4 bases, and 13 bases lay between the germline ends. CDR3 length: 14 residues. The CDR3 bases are TGTGCCAGCAGTATAAGCGAGTTGGCAGATACGCAGTATTTT. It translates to CASSISELADTQYF.

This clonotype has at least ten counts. The CDR3 protein is CASSLTGIAHQPQHF. The CDR3 DNA is TGTGCCAGCAGTTTGACAGGGATTGCCCATCAGCCCCAGCATTTT. V is TRBV12-3 or TRBV12-4 and J is TRBJ1-5, with 7 bases matching TRBD1. With V trimmed by 3 bases and J by 5 bases, 7 bases remained unmatched. The CDR3 length is 15 residues.

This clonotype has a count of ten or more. As DNA, the CDR3 is TGTGCCACCAGTGATTCCCTGGGACAGGGCAATCAGCCCCAGCATTTT. Translation gives CATSDSLGQGNQPQHF. V and J are TRBV24-1 and TRBJ1-5; 8 nucleotides agree with TRBD1. Germline V CDR1 and CDR2: KGHDR, SFDVKD. CDR3 size: 16 residues. J lost 2 bases, V lost 2 bases, and 4 bases had no gene match.

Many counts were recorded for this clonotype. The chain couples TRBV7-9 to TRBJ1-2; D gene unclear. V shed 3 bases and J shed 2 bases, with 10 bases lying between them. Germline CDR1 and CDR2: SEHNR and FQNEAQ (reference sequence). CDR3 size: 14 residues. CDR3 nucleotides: TGTGCCAGCAGCTTCAGTGGGGAGAACTATGGCTACACCTTC. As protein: CASSFSGENYGYTF. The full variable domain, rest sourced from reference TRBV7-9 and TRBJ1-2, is DTGVSQNPRHKITKRGQNVTFRCDPISEHNRLYWYRQTLGQGPEFLTYFQNEAQLEKSRLLSDRFSAERPKGSFSTLEIQRTEQGDSAMYLCASSFSGENYGYTFGSGTRLTVV.

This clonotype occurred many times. The CDR3 here is CASSLGSKVNTEAFF. In DNA, the CDR3 is TGTGCCAGCAGCTTAGGATCAAAGGTGAACACTGAAGCTTTCTTT. The chain links TRBV11-2 to TRBJ1-1; D is unresolved. CDR1 is SGHAT, CDR2 FQNNGV, per germline. V shed 1 base and J shed 0 bases, with 9 bases lying between them. The CDR3 has 15 amino acids.

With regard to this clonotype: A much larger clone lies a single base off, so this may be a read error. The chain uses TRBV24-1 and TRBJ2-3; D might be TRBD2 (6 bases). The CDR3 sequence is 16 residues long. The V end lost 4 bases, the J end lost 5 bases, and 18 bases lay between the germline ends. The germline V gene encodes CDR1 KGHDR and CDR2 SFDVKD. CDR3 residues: CATSDLTTGSGDTQYF. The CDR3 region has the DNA TGTGCCACCAGTGACTTGACTACCGGGAGCGGAGATACGCAGTATTTT.

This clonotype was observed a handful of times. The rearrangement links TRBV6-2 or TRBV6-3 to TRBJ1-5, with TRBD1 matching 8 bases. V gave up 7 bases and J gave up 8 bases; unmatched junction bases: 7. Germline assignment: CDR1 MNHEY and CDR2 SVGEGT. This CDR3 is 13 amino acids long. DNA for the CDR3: TGTGCCAGCACGTTTCACAGGGGGGAGCCCCAGCATTTT. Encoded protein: CASTFHRGEPQHF.

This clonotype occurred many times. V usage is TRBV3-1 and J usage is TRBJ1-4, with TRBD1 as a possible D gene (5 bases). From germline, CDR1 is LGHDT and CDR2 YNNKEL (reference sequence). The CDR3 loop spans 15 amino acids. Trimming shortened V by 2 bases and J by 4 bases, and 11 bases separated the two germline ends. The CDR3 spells CASSQSGGDNEKLFF. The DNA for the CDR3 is TGTGCCAGCAGCCAAAGTGGGGGAGATAATGAAAAACTGTTTTTT.

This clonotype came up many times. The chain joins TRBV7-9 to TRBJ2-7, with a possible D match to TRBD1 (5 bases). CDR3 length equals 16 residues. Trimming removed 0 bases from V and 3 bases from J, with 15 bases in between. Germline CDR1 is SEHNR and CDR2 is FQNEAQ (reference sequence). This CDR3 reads CASSLAVGADHYEQYF. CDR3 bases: TGTGCCAGCAGCTTAGCGGTTGGGGCCGATCACTACGAGCAGTACTTC. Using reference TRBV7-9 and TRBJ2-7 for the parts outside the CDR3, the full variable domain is DTGVSQNPRHKITKRGQNVTFRCDPISEHNRLYWYRQTLGQGPEFLTYFQNEAQLEKSRLLSDRFSAERPKGSFSTLEIQRTEQGDSAMYLCASSLAVGADHYEQYFGPGTRLTVT.

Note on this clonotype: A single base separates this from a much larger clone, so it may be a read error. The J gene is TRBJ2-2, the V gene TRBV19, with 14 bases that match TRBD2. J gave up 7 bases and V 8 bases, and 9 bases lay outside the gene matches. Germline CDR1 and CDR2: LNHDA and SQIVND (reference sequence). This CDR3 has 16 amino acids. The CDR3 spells CASGTSGSIHVGELFF. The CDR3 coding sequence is TGTGCCAGTGGGACTAGCGGGAGTATTCACGTCGGGGAGCTGTTTTTT.

In DNA, the CDR3 is TGTGCCAGCAGTGATAGAGGCCGCGGGGCGTACGAGCAGTACTTC. Amino acids: CASSDRGRGAYEQYF. This chain links TRBV6-1 with TRBJ2-7; tentatively, D is TRBD2 (6 bases). The germline gives CDR1 MNHNS, CDR2 SASEGT. This CDR3 has 15 amino acids. V gave up 3 bases and J gave up 4 bases, with 16 bases separating them.

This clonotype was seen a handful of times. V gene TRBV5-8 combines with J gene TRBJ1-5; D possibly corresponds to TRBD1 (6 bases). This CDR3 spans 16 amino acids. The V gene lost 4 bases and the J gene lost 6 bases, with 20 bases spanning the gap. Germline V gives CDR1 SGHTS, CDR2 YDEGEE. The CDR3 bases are TGTGCCAGCAGCCCAGATGGGGGGCGATACCTTCAGCCCCAGCATTTT. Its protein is CASSPDGGRYLQPQHF.

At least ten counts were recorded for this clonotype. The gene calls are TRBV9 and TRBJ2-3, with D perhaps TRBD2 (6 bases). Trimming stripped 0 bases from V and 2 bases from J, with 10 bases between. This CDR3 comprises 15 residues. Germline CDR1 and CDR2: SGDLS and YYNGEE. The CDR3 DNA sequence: TGTGCCAGCAGCGTAGGTGGCGGGAACACAGATACGCAGTATTTT. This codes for CASSVGGGNTDTQYF.

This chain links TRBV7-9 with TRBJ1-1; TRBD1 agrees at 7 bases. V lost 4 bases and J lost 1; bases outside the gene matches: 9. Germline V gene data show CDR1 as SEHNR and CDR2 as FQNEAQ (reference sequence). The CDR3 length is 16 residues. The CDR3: CASSSHDGQENTEAFF. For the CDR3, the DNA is TGTGCCAGCAGCTCCCACGATGGACAGGAGAACACTGAAGCTTTCTTT.

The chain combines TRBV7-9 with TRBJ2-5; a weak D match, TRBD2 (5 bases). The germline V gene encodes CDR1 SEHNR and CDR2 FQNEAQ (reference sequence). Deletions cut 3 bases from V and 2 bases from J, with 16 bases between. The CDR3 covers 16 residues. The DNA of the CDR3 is TGTGCCAGCAGCTTCGGTGTCCTAGCAGTACAAGAGACCCAGTACTTC. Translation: CASSFGVLAVQETQYF.

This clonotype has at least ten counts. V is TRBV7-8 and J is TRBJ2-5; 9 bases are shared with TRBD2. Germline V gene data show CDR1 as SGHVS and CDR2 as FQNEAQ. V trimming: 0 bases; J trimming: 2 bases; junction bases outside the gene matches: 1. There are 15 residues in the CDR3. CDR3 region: CASSLASGSQETQYF. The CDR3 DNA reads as TGTGCCAGCAGCTTAGCTAGCGGGAGTCAAGAGACCCAGTACTTC.

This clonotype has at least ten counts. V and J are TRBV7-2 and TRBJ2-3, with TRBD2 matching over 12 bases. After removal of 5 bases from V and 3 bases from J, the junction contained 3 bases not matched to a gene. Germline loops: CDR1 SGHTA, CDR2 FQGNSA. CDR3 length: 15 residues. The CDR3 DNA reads TGTGCCAGCAGCACACTAGCGGGAGGAACAGATACGCAGTATTTT. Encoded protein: CASSTLAGGTDTQYF.

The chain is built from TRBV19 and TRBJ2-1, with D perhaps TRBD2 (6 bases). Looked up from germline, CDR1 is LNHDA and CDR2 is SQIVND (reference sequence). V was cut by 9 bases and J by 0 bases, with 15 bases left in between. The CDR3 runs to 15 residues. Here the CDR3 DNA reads TGTGCCAGCCAAACGGGGGTCAGCTCCTACAATGAGCAGTTCTTC. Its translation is CASQTGVSSYNEQFF.